A single T cell receptor beta chain is shown here with its context. The entry originates in a study of blood T cell repertoires in COVID-19. The germline V and J ends were trimmed by 3 bases and 7 bases, with 16 bases remaining between them. This CDR3 is 13 amino acids long. Germline V lookup: CDR1 DFQATT, CDR2 SNEGSKA (reference sequence). The data were produced by immunoSEQ multiplex PCR, yet TCRdb's version contains in-frame clones alone and is incomplete. The sample gives over 55,000 clones, under 95% of which show up once; 7% to 9% is in the top ten. What was sequenced was peripheral blood. The clonotype originates from a human donor in a cohort sampled during active COVID-19. The chain is built from TRBV20-1 and TRBJ2-7; TRBD2 might be the D (6 bases). CDR3 region: CSASDGGAGEQYF. In nucleotides, the CDR3 is TGCAGTGCTAGTGATGGAGGGGCGGGTGAGCAGTACTTC.